A single sample gave rise to the 12 T cell receptor beta chains below, sequenced in a study of tumor-infiltrating lymphocytes in primary liver carcinoma. Constant-region priming of roughly 0.45 ug total RNA yielded TCR beta cDNA. Slightly modified ARM-PCR served as the procedure for the TCR beta libraries. These libraries came from three rounds of nested multiplex PCR. The first two PCR rounds used TRBV1-TRBV30 forward primers with a C-beta reverse primer, around 10 cycles each. TCRdb processed the multiplex PCR reads anew with MiXCR; each CDR3 protein has one entry. Of approximately 30,000 distinct CDR3 sequences in the sample, approximately 76% are singletons; the top ten hold under 40%. Both RNA and DNA were isolated together from about 20-30 mg of bulk tissue that had not been sorted. What was sequenced was liver tumor tissue from sampling region 3. Subset given: tumor region T3, left-lateral pole. The receptors stem from a woman aged 25 to 39 with primary liver carcinoma and hepatitis B virus infection.

This clonotype was seen repeatedly, ten times or more. The J gene is TRBJ2-1, the V gene TRBV11-1, with TRBD2 matching 8 bases. Trimming took 1 base from V and 13 from J; bases not matched to a gene: 9. The CDR3 extends over 14 amino acids. Per the germline V gene, CDR1 is SGHAT and CDR2 is FQDESV (reference sequence). DNA of the CDR3: TGTGCCAGCAGCTTAGACGGGGGGGGGGAAAAACAGTTCTTC. This codes for CASSLDGGGEKQFF.

On this clonotype: A read error may be the cause here, since a much bigger clone is one base away. Here the CDR3 omits its conserved ending phenylalanine or tryptophan, so a read error is the likely source. The CDR3 is CASSLEGGPYEQYY. CDR3 coding DNA: TGTGCCAGCAGCTTAGAAGGAGGCCCCTACGAGCAGTACTAC. This sequence joins TRBV11-2 and TRBJ2-4; D might be TRBD2 (5 bases). The J call may be incorrect, as the DNA end agrees better with TRBJ2-7. The CDR3 consists of 14 residues. Germline V gene data show CDR1 as SGHAT and CDR2 as FQNNGV.

Concerning this clonotype: A junction end diverges from the germline sequence, so it may reflect a read error. The J gene is TRBJ2-3, the V gene TRBV7-9, with D perhaps matching TRBD2 (6 bases). Germline CDR1 SEHNR, CDR2 FQNEAQ (reference sequence). The CDR3 spans 16 residues. CDR3 bases: TGTGCCAGCAGCTTGTACGAGACTACTAGCACAGATACGCATTATTTT. Its translation: CASSLYETTSTDTHYF.

This clonotype was detected a few times. This clone may be a read error of a much larger clone one base away. J is TRBJ2-1 and V is TRBV10-3; D is undetermined. The DNA end is more similar to TRBJ2-7, so the J call may be wrong. The germline V gene has CDR1 ENHRY and CDR2 SYGVKD. CDR3 length: 13 amino acids. The CDR3 spells CAITESSYNEQYF. Here the CDR3 DNA reads TGTGCCATCACGGAAAGCTCCTACAATGAGCAGTACTTC.

Remarks on this clonotype: This may stem from a read error, because a much larger clone lies one nucleotide away. The J gene is TRBJ2-5, the V gene TRBV6-2 or TRBV6-3; no definite D call. The CDR3 spans 11 residues. V was trimmed by 4 bases and J by 13 bases, leaving 13 bases between them. Germline V gene lookup returns CDR1 MNHEY and CDR2 SVGEGT. The CDR3 DNA is TGTGCCAGCAGTTCTCAAGAGATCCTGTACTTC. Its translation is CASSSQEILYF.

The chain employs TRBV6-5 and TRBJ2-1; D is ambiguous. Per germline, CDR1 MNHEY and CDR2 SVGAGI. Deletions cut 9 bases from V and 12 bases from J, with 18 bases between. The CDR3 is made up of 12 amino acids. The CDR3 loop reads CARSPGSLVQFF. CDR3 sequence (DNA): TGTGCCAGGAGTCCCGGTAGCCTTGTGCAGTTCTTC.

Notes on this clonotype: No conserved phenylalanine or tryptophan is present at the end of the CDR3, so a read error is the likely explanation. Because the CDR3's place on the DNA is in doubt, the DNA is left out and the CDR3 is given as listed by TCRdb. The chain employs TRBV11-2 and TRBJ2-3. Germline V gene lookup returns CDR1 SGHAT and CDR2 FQNNGV. Including both end residues, the CDR3 is 14 amino acids long. CDR3 sequence: CPSGLAPFTDTQYY.

The chain links TRBV7-8 to TRBJ2-7; D remains ambiguous. This CDR3 spans 18 amino acids. Germline V gene data show CDR1 as SGHVS and CDR2 as FQNEAQ. The V and J ends lost 4 bases and 0 bases respectively, with 22 bases between them. CDR3 nucleotides: TGTGCCAGCAGCTCGGGTTGCGGTCGTACTATGTACTCCTACGAGCAGTACTTC. This translates into CASSSGCGRTMYSYEQYF.

This clonotype was found a few times. CDR3 loop: CARNSATLANTGELFF. The CDR3 region has the DNA TGTGCCAGGAACTCCGCTACACTGGCCAACACCGGGGAGCTGTTTTTT. V gene TRBV11-3 combines with J gene TRBJ2-2, with no clear D. The CDR3 length is 16 residues. With 9 bases removed from V and 2 bases from J, the gap between germline ends came to 19 bases. CDR1 and CDR2 (germline): SGHNT, YENEEA.

The sample holds many counts of this clonotype. The CDR3 loop reads CASTPRRGTGPDTQYF. The CDR3 nucleotides are TGTGCCAGCACCCCCCGGAGGGGGACAGGGCCAGATACGCAGTATTTT. The genes are TRBV11-2 and TRBJ2-3; 9 nucleotides agree with TRBD1. After removal of 7 bases from V and 4 bases from J, the junction contained 12 bases not matched to a gene. Germline CDR1 and CDR2: SGHAT and FQNNGV. This CDR3 region has 16 residues.

As regards this clonotype: It may be a read error: a sequence one base away is much more abundant. The rearrangement joins TRBV30 to TRBJ2-7; D is ambiguous. The CDR3 has 11 residues. Germline CDR1 and CDR2: GTSNPN and SVGIG (reference sequence). CDR3 amino acids: CAPLVRHERYF. The CDR3 DNA reads TGTGCTCCACTCGTGAGGCATGAGCGGTACTTC. The full variable domain, rest sourced from reference TRBV30 and TRBJ2-7, is SQTIHQWPATLVQPVGSPLSLECTVEGTSNPNLYWYRQAAGRGLQLLFYSVGIGQISSEVPQNLSASRPQDRQFILSSKKLLLSDSGFYLCAPLVRHERYFGPGTRLTVT.

Details on this clonotype: The CDR3 does not close with the conserved phenylalanine or tryptophan, likely indicating a read error. The CDR3 DNA is TGTGCCAGCAACCCCCGCCAGACAGAAAACTATGGCTACACCTCC. Amino acids: CASNPRQTENYGYTS. The chain employs TRBV11-2 and TRBJ1-2; TRBD1 might be the D (5 bases). CDR1 SGHAT and CDR2 FQNNGV come from the germline V gene. V was trimmed by 7 bases and J by 2 bases, leaving 17 bases between them. This CDR3 is 15 amino acids long.